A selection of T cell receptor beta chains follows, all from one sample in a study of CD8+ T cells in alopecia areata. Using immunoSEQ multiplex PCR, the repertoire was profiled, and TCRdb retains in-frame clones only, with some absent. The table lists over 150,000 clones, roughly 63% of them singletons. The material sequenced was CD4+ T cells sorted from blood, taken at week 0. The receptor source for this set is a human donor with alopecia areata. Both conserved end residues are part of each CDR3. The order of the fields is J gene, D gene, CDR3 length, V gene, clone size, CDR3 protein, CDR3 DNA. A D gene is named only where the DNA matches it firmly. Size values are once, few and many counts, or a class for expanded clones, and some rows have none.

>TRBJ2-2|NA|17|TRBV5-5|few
CASSPQLRDPVTGELFF
TGTGCCAGCAGCCCTCAACTCCGGGACCCGGTCACCGGGGAGCTGTTTTTT
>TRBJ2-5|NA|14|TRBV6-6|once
CASSYWQTEETQYF
TGTGCCAGCAGTTACTGGCAGACGGAAGAGACCCAGTACTTC
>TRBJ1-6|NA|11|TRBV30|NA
CASGTGSPLHF
TGTGCCTCCGGGACTGGTTCACCCCTCCACTTT
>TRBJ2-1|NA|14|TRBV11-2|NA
CASSTAGVTNEQFF
TGTGCCAGCAGCACCGCCGGGGTTACCAATGAGCAGTTCTTC
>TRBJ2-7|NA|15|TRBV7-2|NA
CASSRGPGPSYEQYF
TGTGCCAGCAGCCGGGGTCCGGGGCCGTCCTACGAGCAGTACTTC
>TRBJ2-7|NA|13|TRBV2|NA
CASRDSTSYEQYF
TGTGCCAGCAGGGACAGCACATCCTACGAGCAGTACTTC
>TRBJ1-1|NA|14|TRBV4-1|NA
CASSQGRVNTEAFF
TGCGCCAGCAGCCAAGGGAGGGTGAACACTGAAGCTTTCTTT
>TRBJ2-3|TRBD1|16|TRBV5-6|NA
CASSLGPGTGTDTQYF
TGTGCCAGCAGCTTGGGCCCCGGGACAGGCACAGATACGCAGTATTTT
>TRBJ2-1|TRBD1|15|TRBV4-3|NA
CASSQEGTGGDEQFF
TGCGCCAGCAGCCAAGAAGGGACAGGGGGGGATGAGCAGTTCTTC
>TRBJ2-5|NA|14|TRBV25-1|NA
CASSERQLVETQYF
TGTGCCAGCAGTGAGAGACAGCTCGTGGAGACCCAGTACTTC
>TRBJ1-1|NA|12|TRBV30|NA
CAADDWNTEAFF
TGTGCCGCGGACGATTGGAACACTGAAGCTTTCTTT
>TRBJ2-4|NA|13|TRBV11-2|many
CASSSGYPDIQYF
TGTGCCAGCAGCTCCGGGTATCCAGACATTCAGTACTTC
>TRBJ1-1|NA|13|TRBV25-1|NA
CASCPVSNTEAFF
TGTGCCAGCTGCCCCGTTTCGAACACTGAAGCTTTCTTT
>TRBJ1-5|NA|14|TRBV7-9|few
CASSPQRNNQPQHF
TGTGCCAGCAGCCCCCAACGGAATAATCAGCCCCAGCATTTT
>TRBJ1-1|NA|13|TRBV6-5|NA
CASRRTESTEAFF
TGTGCCAGCAGAAGGACAGAGAGCACTGAAGCTTTCTTT
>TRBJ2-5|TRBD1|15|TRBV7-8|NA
CASSWGQGSSETQYF
TGTGCCAGCAGCTGGGGACAGGGATCGTCAGAGACCCAGTACTTC
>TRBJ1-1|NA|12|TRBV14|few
CASSLRHHGAFF
TGTGCCAGCAGCCTGCGACACCACGGAGCTTTCTTT
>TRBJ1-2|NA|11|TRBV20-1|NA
CSAATSLGYTF
TGCAGTGCTGCCACCTCTTTAGGCTACACCTTC
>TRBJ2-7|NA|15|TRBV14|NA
CASSQGVVLRSEQYF
TGTGCCAGCAGCCAAGGTGTTGTCCTACGAAGCGAGCAGTACTTC
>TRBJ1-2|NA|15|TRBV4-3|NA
CASSQVALKEGGYTF
TGCGCCAGCAGCCAAGTGGCTCTCAAAGAGGGTGGCTACACCTTC
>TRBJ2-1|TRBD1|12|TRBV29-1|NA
CSVGQVYNEQFF
TGCAGCGTCGGACAGGTCTACAATGAGCAGTTCTTC
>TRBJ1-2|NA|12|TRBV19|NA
CASSARNYGYTF
TGTGCCAGTAGTGCCAGGAACTATGGCTACACCTTC